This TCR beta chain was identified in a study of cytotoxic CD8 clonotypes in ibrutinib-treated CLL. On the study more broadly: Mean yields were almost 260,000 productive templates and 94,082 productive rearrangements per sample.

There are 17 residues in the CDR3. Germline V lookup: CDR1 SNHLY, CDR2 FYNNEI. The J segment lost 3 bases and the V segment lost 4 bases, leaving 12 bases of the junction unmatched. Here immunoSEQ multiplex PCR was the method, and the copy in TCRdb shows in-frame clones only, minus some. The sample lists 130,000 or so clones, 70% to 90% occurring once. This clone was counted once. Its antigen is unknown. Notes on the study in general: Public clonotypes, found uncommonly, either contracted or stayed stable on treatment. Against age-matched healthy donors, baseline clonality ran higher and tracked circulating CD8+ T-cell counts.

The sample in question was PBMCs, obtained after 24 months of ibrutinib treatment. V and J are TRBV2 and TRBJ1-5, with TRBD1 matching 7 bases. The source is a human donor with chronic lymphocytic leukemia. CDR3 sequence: CASSVRAGGIVNQPQHF. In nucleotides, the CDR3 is TGTGCCAGCAGTGTACGTGCAGGGGGAATCGTCAATCAGCCCCAGCATTTT.